Below, one T cell receptor (beta chain) is given with its context. Antigen: not known. These data are taken from a study of T cell repertoires in aging, cancer and after chemotherapy. General study findings and limits: In cancer patients, declining TCR diversity with age involved lost richness and lost evenness. Compared with age-matched healthy donors, untreated hematological or solid cancer patients showed higher blood TCR clonality. The repertoire data cannot show anything about immunological memory following chemotherapy.

TRB rearrangements spanning V, D and J were amplified using mixed TRB-A/B primers. TCRdb re-called the multiplex PCR reads with MiXCR, one entry per CDR3 protein. This repertoire shows roughly 8,100 distinct CDR3 sequences, about 34% found once; its top ten account for around 11%. The template was genomic DNA from peripheral blood, not RNA. The germline CDR1 and CDR2 sequences are KGHSH and LQKENI. The V gene lost 6 bases and the J gene lost 1 base, with 9 bases spanning the gap. CDR3 length equals 13 residues. The TCR was taken from a human donor in good health. The sample taken for sequencing was blood. The chain employs TRBV18 and TRBJ1-1; D uncertain. The CDR3 nucleotides are TGTGCCAGCTCGCAACTAGGGAACACTGAAGCTTTCTTT. Protein sequence: CASSQLGNTEAFF.